This passage covers 18 T cell receptor beta chains from one sample sequenced in a study of identical twins. TCRdb independently ran MiXCR on the 5' RACE reads; one entry per CDR3 protein. This sample yields 1.5 million to 2 million distinct CDR3 sequences, of which less than 35% are seen a single time; 0.27% belongs to the top ten. The source material was cord blood. These receptors all come from a newborn girl in good health.

The chain uses TRBV12-3 or TRBV12-4 and TRBJ2-7; possible D gene TRBD2, 5 bases. Trimming took off 4 bases at V and 4 bases at J, with 20 bases between the two ends. The CDR3 extends over 16 amino acids. CDR3 loop: CASSSKGTKSGYEQYF. DNA of the CDR3: TGTGCCAGCAGTTCAAAGGGTACAAAATCGGGGTACGAGCAGTACTTC.

Details on this clonotype: An end of the junction differs from the germline gene, which may be a read error. This sequence joins TRBV7-7 and TRBJ2-3; no reliable D call. Looked up from germline, CDR1 is SSHAT and CDR2 is FNYEAQ (reference sequence). The CDR3 is 13 residues long. The CDR3 DNA sequence: TGTGCTAGCAGCTTTGAGGCCGGTCATACGCAGTATTTT. It is translated as CASSFEAGHTQYF. The whole variable domain, filled in from reference TRBV7-7 and TRBJ2-3, reads GAGVSQSPRYKVTKRGQDVTLRCDPISSHATLYWYQQALGQGPEFLTYFNYEAQPDKSGLPSDRFSAERPEGSISTLTIQRTEQRDSAMYRCASSFEAGHTQYFGPGTRLTVL.

The chain couples TRBV18 to TRBJ2-5; D is perhaps TRBD2 (6 bases). The DNA end is a closer match to TRBJ2-7, so the J assignment may be wrong. The CDR3 covers 16 residues. Germline-derived CDR1 and CDR2 are KGHSH and LQKENI. The CDR3 sequence is CASSPAGRTVVYEQYF. Here the CDR3 DNA reads TGTGCCAGCTCACCGGCCGGGAGAACAGTGGTCTACGAGCAGTACTTC.

This chain links TRBV6-5 with TRBJ2-1; TRBD2 agrees at 11 bases. The junction had 10 bases not matched to a gene; V was cut back by 0 bases and J by 6 bases. The CDR3 sequence is 18 residues long. Germline values: CDR1 MNHEY, CDR2 SVGAGI. The CDR3 DNA follows: TGTGCCAGCAGTTACTCGGGGGCCCTAGCGGGAGGCGGCAATGAGCAGTTCTTC. Protein sequence: CASSYSGALAGGGNEQFF.

This clonotype turned up a few times. The rearrangement links TRBV6-1 to TRBJ1-1, with no clear D. There are 13 residues in the CDR3. With 7 bases removed from V and 1 base from J, the gap between germline ends came to 10 bases. From germline, CDR1 is MNHNS and CDR2 SASEGT. The DNA of the CDR3 is TGTGCCAGCATCCCTAGGGCGAACACTGAAGCTTTCTTT. Amino acid sequence: CASIPRANTEAFF.

Regarding this clonotype: One end of the junction fails to match germline, which may point to a read error. The chain combines TRBV4-1 with TRBJ1-1; 7 bases are a match to TRBD1. The CDR3 has 15 residues. The germline V gene encodes CDR1 MGHRA and CDR2 YSYEKL. Written as DNA, the CDR3 is TGCGCCAGCGGCCAGGAGGGACAGACAGACACTGAAGCTTTCTTT. This gives the protein CASGQEGQTDTEAFF.

This clonotype has just a few counts. For the CDR3, the DNA is TGTGCCAGCAGCTCGGTAGGGGATCAGCCCCAGCATTTT. Amino acid sequence: CASSSVGDQPQHF. The rearrangement joins TRBV6-1 to TRBJ1-5; D is possibly TRBD1 (5 bases). The length of the CDR3 is 13 residues. Germline CDR1 and CDR2: MNHNS and SASEGT. Trimming left V 6 bases short and J 5 bases short, with 11 bases between.

The genes are TRBV4-2 and TRBJ2-5; the match to TRBD2 covers 12 bases. V lost 2 bases, J lost 3 bases, and 7 bases stayed unmatched. Per the germline V gene, CDR1 is LGHNA and CDR2 is YNFKEQ. The CDR3 has 17 amino acids. CDR3 coding DNA: TGTGCCAGCAGCCAAAACCCTAGCGGGGGGGAAGAAGAGACCCAGTACTTC. As protein: CASSQNPSGGEEETQYF.

The V and J genes are TRBV7-9 and TRBJ2-1, with TRBD2 matching 7 bases. The end of the DNA is better explained by TRBJ2-7, so the J call may be wrong. The CDR3 extends over 14 amino acids. From germline, CDR1 is SEHNR and CDR2 FQNEAQ (reference sequence). The chain's CDR3 is CASTKSGDYNEQYF. Here the CDR3 DNA reads TGTGCCAGCACAAAATCCGGGGACTACAATGAGCAGTACTTC.

The genes are TRBV20-1 and TRBJ1-1; TRBD1 matches at 8 bases. CDR3 size: 13 residues. CDR1 and CDR2 (germline): DFQATT, SNEGSKA (reference sequence). With 3 bases clipped from V and 5 bases from J, the junction kept 5 bases outside the gene matches. The CDR3 is CSASPDRDTEAFF. The CDR3 DNA reads TGCAGTGCTAGCCCGGACAGGGATACTGAAGCTTTCTTT.

The chain joins TRBV20-1 to TRBJ1-6; no clear D gene. Germline CDR1 reads DFQATT; CDR2 reads SNEGSKA (reference sequence). V was clipped by 3 bases and J by 11 bases, with 8 bases between them. This CDR3 has 11 residues. As DNA, the CDR3 is TGCAGTGCTAGGGGAGGGACACCCCTCCACTTT. Protein: CSARGGTPLHF.

This clonotype was seen a few times. V usage is TRBV25-1 and J usage is TRBJ2-7; no reliable D call. The V end was cut by 4 bases, the J end by 7 bases, with 17 bases between. Per the germline V gene, CDR1 is MGHDK and CDR2 is SYGVNS. The CDR3 spans 14 residues. The CDR3 loop is CASSAYHHFNEQYF. CDR3 nucleotide sequence: TGTGCCAGCAGTGCATACCACCACTTCAATGAGCAGTACTTC.

This clonotype has more than one count but fewer than ten. The chain links TRBV20-1 to TRBJ2-7; D gene uncertain. The CDR3 sequence is 10 residues long. In germline, CDR1 is DFQATT, CDR2 SNEGSKA (reference sequence). Trimming took 3 bases from V and 5 from J, leaving 5 bases between them. The CDR3: CSASTDEQYF. The CDR3 region has the DNA TGCAGTGCTAGTACCGACGAGCAGTACTTC.

This clonotype was counted only a few times. The rearrangement joins TRBV6-6 to TRBJ1-4, with D unclear. Per the germline V gene, CDR1 is MNHNY and CDR2 is SVGAGI (reference sequence). The CDR3 contains 16 residues. V was clipped by 4 bases and J by 0 bases, with 12 bases between them. The CDR3 region has the DNA TGTGCCAGCAGTTCCATCGACCCTGCAACTAATGAAAAACTGTTTTTT. This translates into CASSSIDPATNEKLFF.

This clonotype occurred a few times. This chain connects TRBV12-3 or TRBV12-4 to TRBJ1-6, with a tentative D call TRBD1 (5 bases). The CDR3 extends over 15 amino acids. Trimming pared 3 bases from V and 7 bases from J, leaving 13 bases between. This chain's CDR3 is CASSFQGTQNSPLHF. CDR3 bases: TGTGCCAGCAGTTTTCAGGGAACCCAAAATTCACCCCTCCACTTT.

This clonotype came up a few times. The gene calls are TRBV18 and TRBJ2-1, with TRBD2 matching over 13 bases. This CDR3 has 14 amino acids. The V gene end was trimmed by 6 bases and the J gene end by 10 bases; junction bases not matched to a gene: 6. Per the germline V gene, CDR1 is KGHSH and CDR2 is LQKENI. The DNA for the CDR3 is TGTGCCAGCTCGGAAACTAGCGGGAGGGTGGAGCAGTTCTTC. Its protein is CASSETSGRVEQFF. Variable domain in full (rest from reference TRBV18 and TRBJ2-1): NAGVMQNPRHLVRRRGQEARLRCSPMKGHSHVYWYRQLPEEGLKFMVYLQKENIIDESGMPKERFSAEFPKEGPSILRIQQVVRGDSAAYFCASSETSGRVEQFFGPGTRLTVL.

This clonotype has more than one count but fewer than ten. The chain couples TRBV9 to TRBJ2-3; 10 bases align to TRBD2. Unmatched junction bases numbered 4, after V lost 0 bases and J lost 12 bases. The CDR3 length is 13 residues. Germline values: CDR1 SGDLS, CDR2 YYNGEE. CDR3 loop: CASSVVSGRAQYF. Written as DNA, the CDR3 is TGTGCCAGCAGCGTAGTGAGCGGGAGGGCACAGTATTTT.

The CDR3 nucleotides are TGTGCCAGCAGTTACCTACAGGACACTAACTATGGCTACACCTTC. Its protein product is CASSYLQDTNYGYTF. The rearrangement joins TRBV6-2 or TRBV6-3 to TRBJ1-2; D is possibly TRBD1 (5 bases). The CDR3 spans 15 residues. Germline V gene sequence: CDR1 MNHEY, CDR2 SVGEGT. Trimming left V 2 bases short and J 0 bases short, with 10 bases between.